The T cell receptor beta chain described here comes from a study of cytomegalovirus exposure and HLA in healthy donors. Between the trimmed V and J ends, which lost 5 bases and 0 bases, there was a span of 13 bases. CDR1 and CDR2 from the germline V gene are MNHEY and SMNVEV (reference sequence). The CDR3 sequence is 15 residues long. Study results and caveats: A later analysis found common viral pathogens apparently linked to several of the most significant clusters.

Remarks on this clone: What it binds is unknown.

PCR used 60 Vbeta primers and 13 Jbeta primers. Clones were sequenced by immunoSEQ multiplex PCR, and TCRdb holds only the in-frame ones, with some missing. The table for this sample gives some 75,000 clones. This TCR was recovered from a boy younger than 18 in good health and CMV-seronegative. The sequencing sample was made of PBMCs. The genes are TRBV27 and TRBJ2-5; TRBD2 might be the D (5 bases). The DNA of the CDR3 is TGTGCCAGCAGTCCCACGGGGAATGACCAAGAGACCCAGTACTTC. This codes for CASSPTGNDQETQYF.